Below, one TCR beta chain is given with its context. This may be a read error: a much more frequent sequence differs by one nucleotide. The time point here: newly diagnosed GD, antithyroid drugs for less than 3 months. Scientists built the TCR library using RNA that was extracted from PBMCs. The data derive from a study of regulatory T cells in long-lasting Graves disease. iRepertoire HTBI primers and Arm-PCR of CDR3 regions built TCR beta libraries. TCRdb reprocessed the multiplex PCR reads with MiXCR, giving one entry per CDR3 protein. The sample lists more than 300,000 distinct CDR3 sequences, 10% to 15% seen once, with approximately 17% in the top ten. A further study also used this sample, focusing on T cells in Graves' hyperthyroidism and ophthalmopathy.

The source material was peripheral blood mononuclear cells (PBMCs), sampled at new diagnosis, from a patient treated with antithyroid drugs. This receptor was identified in a woman under 30 with Graves disease.

Written as DNA, the CDR3 is TGTGCCTGGAGCCGTGCGTGGTGTGGCTACACCTTC. Its protein product is CAWSRAWCGYTF. V is TRBV30 and J is TRBJ1-2; D not resolved. CDR1 is GTSNPN, CDR2 SVGIG, per germline (reference sequence). V shed 3 bases and J shed 7 bases, with 12 bases lying between them. The CDR3 is 12 amino acids. Full variable domain (rest looked up from reference TRBV30 and TRBJ1-2): SQTIHQWPATLVQPVGSPLSLECTVEGTSNPNLYWYRQAAGRGLQLLFYSVGIGQISSEVPQNLSASRPQDRQFILSSKKLLLSDSGFYLCAWSRAWCGYTFGSGTRLTVV.